This T cell receptor beta chain was documented in a study of cytomegalovirus exposure and HLA in healthy donors. Germline loops: CDR1 MNHEY, CDR2 SMNVEV (reference sequence). V gave up 5 bases and J gave up 7 bases; unmatched junction bases: 8. The CDR3 runs to 16 residues. The primer mix had 60 Vbeta and 13 Jbeta primers. Assay: immunoSEQ multiplex PCR; the TCRdb copy retains only in-frame clones and omits some. Among just over 150,000 clones listed, more than 75% were seen once. Study findings and constraints: A few chains tied to CMV proved CMV antigen-specific in vitro. The study put under 200 TCR beta chains on its list as cytomegalovirus-associated. Several of the most significant clusters appeared linked to common viral pathogens, based on a later analysis.

Comments on this clone: The antigen remains unidentified.

The genes are TRBV27 and TRBJ2-1, with 13 bases aligning to TRBD2. The source is a man aged 18 to 29 in good health and CMV-seropositive. Specimen: PBMCs. CDR3 DNA sequence: TGTGCCAGCAGTACAACTAGCGGGGGGGCCATAAATGAGCAGTTCTTC. It encodes CASSTTSGGAINEQFF.